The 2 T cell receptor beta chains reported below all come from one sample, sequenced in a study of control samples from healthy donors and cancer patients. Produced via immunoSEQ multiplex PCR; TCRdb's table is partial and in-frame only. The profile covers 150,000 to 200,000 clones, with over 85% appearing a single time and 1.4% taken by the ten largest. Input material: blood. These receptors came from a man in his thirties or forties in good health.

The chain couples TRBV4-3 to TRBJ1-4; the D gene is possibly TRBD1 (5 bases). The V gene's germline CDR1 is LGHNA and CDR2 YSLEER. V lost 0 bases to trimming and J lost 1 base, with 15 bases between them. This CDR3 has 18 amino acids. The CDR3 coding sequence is TGCGCCAGCAGCCAAGATCTTAGCCGACAGTTAACTAATGAAAAACTGTTTTTT. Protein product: CASSQDLSRQLTNEKLFF.

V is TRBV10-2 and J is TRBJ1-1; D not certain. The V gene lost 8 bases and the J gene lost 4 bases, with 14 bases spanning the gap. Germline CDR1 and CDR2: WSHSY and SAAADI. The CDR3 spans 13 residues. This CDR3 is CASVMGGGTEAFF. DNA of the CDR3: TGCGCCAGCGTTATGGGAGGCGGCACTGAAGCTTTCTTT.